These 32 T cell receptor beta chains were all obtained from the same sample, sequenced in a study of shared clonotypes between healthy human individuals (dated by TCRdb to the early 2020s). The library was built by means of the immunoSEQ multiplex PCR assay. The clones in this table, taken by TCRdb from immuneACCESS, are in-frame only. Not every clone is retained; where verified, under half of the shortfall comes from an unresolved V gene, and the cause of the rest is unknown. The sample data list fewer than 1.6 million clones, and approximately 98.5% of these were observed just once. The ten biggest clones cover roughly 0.35% of the sample. The specimen sequenced was naive CD4+ T cells sorted from blood. In the paper's terms, the cell subset or site label means: CD45RA+ positively selected. These receptors all come from a man aged 25 to 40 in good health.

V is TRBV25-1 and J is TRBJ2-3, with D perhaps matching TRBD2 (6 bases). The V gene lost 1 base and the J gene lost 3 bases, with 11 bases spanning the gap. The CDR3 is 15 residues long. Germline V lookup: CDR1 MGHDK, CDR2 SYGVNS. CDR3 sequence: CASSELGGVTDTQYF. For the CDR3, the DNA is TGTGCCAGCAGTGAATTGGGCGGGGTAACAGATACGCAGTATTTT.

The chain has TRBV19 and TRBJ2-3, with D possibly matching TRBD1 (5 bases). CDR3 length: 14 residues. V lost 3 bases to trimming and J lost 5 bases, with 12 bases between them. Germline V lookup: CDR1 LNHDA, CDR2 SQIVND (reference sequence). CDR3 bases: TGTGCCAGTAGTATCGGTCCAGGGCGAGATACGCAGTATTTT. The encoded protein is CASSIGPGRDTQYF.

The rearrangement uses TRBV6-5 and TRBJ2-2; 9 bases agree with TRBD2. Trimming at V came to 4 bases and at J to 4 bases, leaving 7 bases not matched to a gene. CDR3 size: 16 residues. Germline loops: CDR1 MNHEY, CDR2 SVGAGI. The CDR3: CASSSLSGSGTGELFF. The CDR3 nucleotides read TGTGCCAGCAGTTCCCTTAGCGGGAGTGGCACCGGGGAGCTGTTTTTT.

This chain joins TRBV7-2 and TRBJ2-3; either TRBD1 or TRBD2 may fit D (6 bases each). This CDR3 contains 14 residues. The V end lost 5 bases, the J end lost 2 bases, and 11 bases lay between the germline ends. CDR1 and CDR2 from the germline V gene are SGHTA and FQGNSA. DNA of the CDR3: TGTGCCAGCAGCCAGGGGACTTTCACAGATACGCAGTATTTT. It codes for CASSQGTFTDTQYF.

The rearrangement links TRBV5-5 to TRBJ2-1, with 10 bases fitting TRBD2. Unmatched junction bases numbered 7, after V lost 9 bases and J lost 10 bases. The germline V gene has CDR1 SGHKS and CDR2 YYEKEE (reference sequence). The CDR3 has 12 amino acids. The CDR3 is CATRLAGSEQFF. In nucleotides, the CDR3 is TGTGCCACCCGACTAGCGGGCTCCGAGCAGTTCTTC.

The chain carries TRBV28 and TRBJ2-3, with D maybe TRBD2 (6 bases). The ends were cut back, 6 bases at V and 3 bases at J, with 19 bases in the middle. Germline values: CDR1 MDHEN, CDR2 SYDVKM. This CDR3 has 16 amino acids. Written as DNA, the CDR3 is TGTGCCAGCAGGACGGCGGGGCATCAGAGAACAGATACGCAGTATTTT. Its translation is CASRTAGHQRTDTQYF.

This chain connects TRBV28 to TRBJ2-7; TRBD2 might be the D (7 bases). Germline V CDR1 and CDR2: MDHEN, SYDVKM. The CDR3 is 13 amino acids. The V end lost 9 bases, the J end lost 0 bases, and 12 bases lay between the germline ends. The CDR3 DNA is TGTGCCAGTCAGGGGACTAACTCCTACGAGCAGTACTTC. Protein: CASQGTNSYEQYF.

V is TRBV7-8 and J is TRBJ2-7; 7 nucleotides match TRBD1. The germline V gene has CDR1 SGHVS and CDR2 FQNEAQ. V trimming: 1 base; J trimming: 0 bases; junction bases outside the gene matches: 6. CDR3 length: 16 residues. The CDR3 reads CASSLGGQMSSYEQYF. CDR3 bases: TGTGCCAGCAGCTTAGGGGGACAGATGAGCTCCTACGAGCAGTACTTC. Using reference TRBV7-8 and TRBJ2-7 for the parts outside the CDR3, the full variable domain is GAGVSQSPRYKVAKRGQDVALRCDPISGHVSLFWYQQALGQGPEFLTYFQNEAQLDKSGLPSDRFFAERPEGSVSTLKIQRTQQEDSAVYLCASSLGGQMSSYEQYFGPGTRLTVT.

The chain joins TRBV18 to TRBJ2-5, with D tentatively TRBD1 (6 bases). This CDR3 has 18 residues. Looked up from germline, CDR1 is KGHSH and CDR2 is LQKENI. The ends were cut back, 3 bases at V and 2 bases at J, with 22 bases in the middle. CDR3 region: CASSPVGGSWGRQETQYF. The CDR3 coding sequence is TGTGCCAGCTCACCCGTCGGAGGTTCATGGGGGCGGCAAGAGACCCAGTACTTC.

Worth noting for this clone: The sample holds other DNA sequences that translate to the same CDR3. The gene calls are TRBV5-1 and TRBJ1-5; the D gene is possibly TRBD1 (5 bases). The CDR3 has 13 amino acids. The germline V and J ends were trimmed by 0 bases and 6 bases, with 7 bases remaining between them. Germline V gene sequence: CDR1 SGHRS, CDR2 YFSETQ. The CDR3 DNA reads TGCGCCAGCAGCTTGGGTGGGGGTCAGCCCCAGCATTTT. The encoded protein is CASSLGGGQPQHF. The whole variable domain, filled in from reference TRBV5-1 and TRBJ1-5, reads KAGVTQTPRYLIKTRGQQVTLSCSPISGHRSVSWYQQTPGQGLQFLFEYFSETQRNKGNFPGRFSGRQFSNSRSEMNVSTLELGDSALYLCASSLGGGQPQHFGDGTRLSIL.

The genes are TRBV19 and TRBJ2-7; D is undetermined. The germline CDR1 and CDR2 sequences are LNHDA and SQIVND (reference sequence). V lost 5 bases to trimming and J lost 3 bases, with 11 bases between them. The CDR3 length is 13 residues. The CDR3 loop reads CASSVQSGYEQYF. As DNA, the CDR3 is TGTGCCAGTAGTGTTCAATCCGGCTACGAGCAGTACTTC.

V is TRBV10-3 and J is TRBJ2-1; weak D call: TRBD2 (6 bases). This CDR3 spans 13 amino acids. Trimming stripped 10 bases from V and 8 bases from J, with 18 bases between. Germline V gene data show CDR1 as ENHRY and CDR2 as SYGVKD. CDR3 loop: CATTVRETDEQFF. The CDR3 region has the DNA TGTGCCACCACGGTGCGGGAAACCGATGAGCAGTTCTTC.

The rearrangement joins TRBV2 to TRBJ2-2; 7 bases fit TRBD2. Germline values: CDR1 SNHLY, CDR2 FYNNEI. V lost 9 bases and J lost 4; bases outside the gene matches: 5. The CDR3 runs 13 residues. The CDR3 DNA sequence: TGTGCCAGACGAACTAGCGTCACCGGGGAGCTGTTTTTT. Protein product: CARRTSVTGELFF.

The genes are TRBV5-5 and TRBJ2-7, with 8 positions matching TRBD2. The CDR3 contains 15 residues. J gave up 6 bases and V 2 bases, and 10 bases lay outside the gene matches. Looked up from germline, CDR1 is SGHKS and CDR2 is YYEKEE (reference sequence). For the CDR3, the DNA is TGTGCCAGCAGCTTACCGGGACTAGTCCCGTTCGAGCAGTACTTC. The encoded protein is CASSLPGLVPFEQYF.

To note about this clone: Other DNA sequences of this sample code for an identical CDR3. V and J are TRBV7-9 and TRBJ2-7; TRBD2 matches at 14 bases. Per the germline V gene, CDR1 is SEHNR and CDR2 is FQNEAQ (reference sequence). V was pared by 4 bases and J by 6 bases, with 5 bases of the junction left unmatched. This CDR3 region has 15 residues. In nucleotides, the CDR3 is TGTGCCAGCAGCTCGGGACTAGCGGGAGTTAGCGAGCAGTACTTC. Translating gives CASSSGLAGVSEQYF.

The chain joins TRBV7-2 to TRBJ2-1, with 7 bases matching TRBD2. In germline, CDR1 is SGHTA, CDR2 FQGNSA. The CDR3 spans 14 residues. Trimming cost V 8 bases and J 10 bases; bases outside gene matches: 14. CDR3 DNA sequence: TGTGCCAGCCTACGGAGCGGGGACCCGGGGGAGCAGTTCTTC. Its protein product is CASLRSGDPGEQFF.

The chain combines TRBV28 with TRBJ1-2, with D tentatively TRBD1 (5 bases). The V gene lost 7 bases and the J gene lost 7 bases, with 10 bases spanning the gap. CDR1 MDHEN and CDR2 SYDVKM come from the germline V gene. The CDR3 contains 11 residues. As DNA, the CDR3 is TGTGCCAGCACTCAGAGGGGTGGCTACACCTTC. Translating gives CASTQRGGYTF.

The chain links TRBV5-4 to TRBJ2-3, with 7 positions matching TRBD2. J lost 4 bases, V lost 0 bases, and 5 bases had no gene match. Germline V gene lookup returns CDR1 SGHNT and CDR2 YYREEE (reference sequence). CDR3 length equals 15 residues. The CDR3 DNA is TGTGCCAGCAGCTTGGGGGGGAGGGCGGCAGATACGCAGTATTTT. This codes for CASSLGGRAADTQYF.

CDR3 sequence reads: CASSGRDRGRVWYF. As DNA, the CDR3 is TGTGCCAGCAGCGGCCGGGACAGGGGGCGCGTTTGGTACTTC. This chain uses TRBV7-9 with TRBJ2-7, with 12 bases lining up with TRBD1. The trim removed 5 bases at V and 12 bases at J, leaving 11 bases unmatched. The CDR3 length is 14 residues. Germline lookup yields CDR1 SEHNR and CDR2 FQNEAQ (reference sequence).

The chain employs TRBV5-5 and TRBJ2-7; no definite D call. Germline V gives CDR1 SGHKS, CDR2 YYEKEE (reference sequence). This CDR3 is built from 13 residues. Deletions cut 4 bases from V and 6 bases from J, with 14 bases between. The CDR3 region has the DNA TGTGCCAGCAGCCCCCCACGAGCCATCGAGCAGTACTTC. Residues: CASSPPRAIEQYF.

V is TRBV19 and J is TRBJ2-7; 7 bases map to TRBD1. Germline trimming cut 5 bases from V and 7 bases from J; bases unmatched to any gene: 14. Germline V lookup: CDR1 LNHDA, CDR2 SQIVND (reference sequence). The CDR3 runs to 15 residues. The CDR3: CASSSKTGLMGEQYF. CDR3 DNA: TGTGCCAGTAGTTCCAAGACAGGGCTGATGGGGGAGCAGTACTTC. Complete variable domain (other parts from reference TRBV19 and TRBJ2-7): DGGITQSPKYLFRKEGQNVTLSCEQNLNHDAMYWYRQDPGQGLRLIYYSQIVNDFQKGDIAEGYSVSREKKESFPLTVTSAQKNPTAFYLCASSSKTGLMGEQYFGPGTRLTVT.

The genes are TRBV15 and TRBJ2-2; TRBD2 aligns across 10 bases. The germline CDR1 and CDR2 sequences are LNHNV and YYDKDF (reference sequence). The length of the CDR3 is 17 residues. The junction had 11 bases not matched to a gene; V was cut back by 5 bases and J by 5 bases. The CDR3 spells CATSGLKREGGTGELFF. CDR3 sequence (DNA): TGTGCCACCAGCGGTCTTAAGCGGGAGGGGGGTACCGGGGAGCTGTTTTTT. Using reference TRBV15 and TRBJ2-2 for the parts outside the CDR3, the full variable domain is DAMVIQNPRYQVTQFGKPVTLSCSQTLNHNVMYWYQQKSSQAPKLLFHYYDKDFNNEADTPDNFQSRRPNTSFCFLDIRSPGLGDTAMYLCATSGLKREGGTGELFFGEGSRLTVL.

This rearrangement joins TRBV6-6 to TRBJ2-1; possibly TRBD2 for D (5 bases). V dropped 5 bases and J dropped 10 bases, with 15 bases sitting between them. The CDR3 spans 13 residues. Germline V gives CDR1 MNHNY, CDR2 SVGAGI (reference sequence). The CDR3 loop is CASSTSREAEQFF. For the CDR3, the DNA is TGTGCCAGCAGTACTAGTAGAGAAGCCGAGCAGTTCTTC.

The J gene is TRBJ2-5, the V gene TRBV28; the match to TRBD2 covers 8 bases. The junction had 10 bases not matched to a gene; V was cut back by 5 bases and J by 5 bases. CDR3 size: 15 residues. Germline-derived CDR1 and CDR2 are MDHEN and SYDVKM. The CDR3 is CASSHSGKAKETQYF. In DNA form, the CDR3 reads TGTGCCAGCAGTCATAGCGGGAAGGCGAAGGAGACCCAGTACTTC.

The table lists this clone with a count of one. V gene TRBV7-9 combines with J gene TRBJ2-2; the D is unclear. CDR1 is SEHNR and CDR2 is FQNEAQ in the germline V gene (reference sequence). V was pared by 5 bases and J by 3 bases, with 10 bases between. The CDR3 has 14 amino acids. The CDR3 reads CASSLSAHTGELFF. The CDR3 bases are TGTGCCAGCAGCCTTAGTGCCCACACCGGGGAGCTGTTTTTT.

The chain has TRBV7-6 and TRBJ2-1; 8 nucleotides line up with TRBD1. The germline V gene encodes CDR1 SGHVS and CDR2 FNYEAQ. This CDR3 contains 15 residues. V was clipped by 5 bases and J by 6 bases; unmatched bases: 9. CDR3 sequence (DNA): TGTGCCAGCAGCGTGACAGGGGTAATGGGCAATGAGCAGTTCTTC. Translation gives CASSVTGVMGNEQFF.

CDR3 amino acids: CATSLTLDKVTDTQYF. For the CDR3, the DNA is TGTGCCACCAGCCTTACACTAGATAAGGTCACAGATACGCAGTATTTT. J is TRBJ2-3 and V is TRBV15; possible D gene TRBD2, 5 bases. The V gene's germline CDR1 is LNHNV and CDR2 YYDKDF (reference sequence). The CDR3 is 16 residues long. The V and J ends lost 5 bases and 2 bases respectively, with 17 bases between them.

The gene calls are TRBV6-1 and TRBJ2-1; 8 bases agree with TRBD2. V dropped 4 bases and J dropped 0; count of bases not matched to a gene: 2. The CDR3 sequence is 15 residues long. The germline gives CDR1 MNHNS, CDR2 SASEGT. CDR3 in amino acids: CASSALAGSYNEQFF. The CDR3 DNA follows: TGTGCCAGCAGTGCCCTAGCGGGCTCCTACAATGAGCAGTTCTTC.

Note on this clone: The same CDR3 arises from other DNA sequences in this sample as well. The chain combines TRBV18 with TRBJ1-2; D is unclear. The CDR3 loop spans 13 amino acids. Germline lookup yields CDR1 KGHSH and CDR2 LQKENI. The ends were cut back, 2 bases at V and 5 bases at J, with 9 bases in the middle. The CDR3 loop is CASSPGTNYGYTF. CDR3 nucleotide sequence: TGTGCCAGCTCACCAGGAACAAATTATGGCTACACCTTC.

A word on this clone: The sample has other DNA sequences that encode this CDR3 too. The chain is built from TRBV11-2 and TRBJ2-7, with D uncertain. Trimming cost V 2 bases and J 4 bases, with 9 bases left between them. Germline CDR1 and CDR2: SGHAT and FQNNGV. CDR3 length: 13 amino acids. Here the CDR3 reads CASSLIVGYEQYF. In nucleotides, the CDR3 is TGTGCCAGCAGCTTAATTGTGGGTTACGAGCAGTACTTC.

V is TRBV5-1 and J is TRBJ2-2; 8 nucleotides match TRBD2. Losses at the gene ends were 0 bases for V and 7 bases for J; bases not matched to a gene: 2. CDR3 length: 14 amino acids. Germline values: CDR1 SGHRS, CDR2 YFSETQ. CDR3 sequence reads: CASSLAGTSGELFF. The CDR3 DNA reads TGCGCCAGCAGCTTGGCCGGGACTAGCGGGGAGCTGTTTTTT.

The J gene is TRBJ1-2, the V gene TRBV5-1; a weak D match, TRBD1 (6 bases). Trimming removed 0 bases from V and 3 bases from J, with 12 bases in between. Germline-derived CDR1 and CDR2 are SGHRS and YFSETQ. The CDR3 is 15 residues long. CDR3 DNA sequence: TGCGCCAGCAGCTTGGCCAGGGGCCAATACTATGGCTACACCTTC. Residues: CASSLARGQYYGYTF. The full variable domain, with the rest looked up from reference TRBV5-1 and TRBJ1-2, is KAGVTQTPRYLIKTRGQQVTLSCSPISGHRSVSWYQQTPGQGLQFLFEYFSETQRNKGNFPGRFSGRQFSNSRSEMNVSTLELGDSALYLCASSLARGQYYGYTFGSGTRLTVV.